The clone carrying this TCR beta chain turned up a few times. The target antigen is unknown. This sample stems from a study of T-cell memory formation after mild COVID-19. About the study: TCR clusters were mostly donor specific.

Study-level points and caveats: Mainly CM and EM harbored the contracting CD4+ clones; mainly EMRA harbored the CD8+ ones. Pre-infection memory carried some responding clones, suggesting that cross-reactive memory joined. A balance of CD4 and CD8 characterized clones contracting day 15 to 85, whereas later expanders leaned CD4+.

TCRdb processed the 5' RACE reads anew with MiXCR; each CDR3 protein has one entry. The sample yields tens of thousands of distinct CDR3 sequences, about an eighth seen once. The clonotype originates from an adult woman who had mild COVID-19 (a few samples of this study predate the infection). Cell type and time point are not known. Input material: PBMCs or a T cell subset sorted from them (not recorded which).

In DNA, the CDR3 is TGTGCCAGCAGCGAACCGACAGGGGTTTTGGCAGATACGCAGTATTTT. Translating gives CASSEPTGVLADTQYF. The chain links TRBV4-2 to TRBJ2-3; 8 bases align to TRBD1. CDR1 LGHNA and CDR2 YNFKEQ come from the germline V gene. The CDR3 totals 16 residues. Losses at the gene ends were 5 bases for V and 4 bases for J; bases not matched to a gene: 11.